This T cell receptor beta chain was recorded in a study of blood T cell repertoires in COVID-19. Study summary: Material from acute and convalescent COVID-19 was sourced from the United States, Italy and Spain. PBMCs, B-cell-depleted T cells, or T cells were the source of the cDNA or gDNA that made up the material.

This clone was observed once. The CDR3 runs 17 residues. The V and J ends lost 4 bases and 1 base, in that order; junction bases with no gene match: 12. The germline gives CDR1 SGHRS, CDR2 YFSETQ. In the study's own analysis: Amplification of reference gene primers was used by the study to estimate nucleated cell counts. TCRdb keeps only in-frame clones here, not all; method: immunoSEQ multiplex PCR. That table gives V, J and clone size, and the DNA gave D and trimming. The sample lists about 150,000 clones; around 89% were seen once. The TCR sequence derives from a man in his fifties or sixties with acute or convalescent COVID-19. This rearrangement joins TRBV5-1 to TRBJ1-2, with 8 bases matching TRBD1. The sequencing sample was made of peripheral blood. Here the CDR3 reads CASSHSGTGTFNYGYTF. The CDR3 coding sequence is TGCGCCAGCAGCCATTCCGGGACAGGAACCTTTAACTATGGCTACACCTTC. Using reference TRBV5-1 and TRBJ1-2 for the parts outside the CDR3, the full variable domain is KAGVTQTPRYLIKTRGQQVTLSCSPISGHRSVSWYQQTPGQGLQFLFEYFSETQRNKGNFPGRFSGRQFSNSRSEMNVSTLELGDSALYLCASSHSGTGTFNYGYTFGSGTRLTVV.